This T cell receptor beta chain derives from a study of a mutant IDH1 vaccine in newly diagnosed glioma. Overall study context: In some groups vaccination began 4-6 weeks post-radiotherapy; others received it with temozolomide. Prior therapy was radiotherapy, temozolomide, or both; most received both.

Time point here: week 23, last vaccination. The study gave 300 ug of mutant IDH1 20-mer peptide per vaccine dose, with topical imiquimod. V lost 6 bases, J lost 3 bases, and 7 bases stayed unmatched. Germline lookup yields CDR1 MNHEY and CDR2 SMNVEV (reference sequence). The CDR3 is made up of 15 amino acids. With regard to this clone: Antigen specificity is unknown.

Sequencing used immunoSEQ multiplex PCR; TCRdb keeps in-frame clones, though not all of them. The data show 35,000 to 50,000 clones, roughly 80% seen once. The chain carries TRBV27 and TRBJ1-5; 8 nucleotides line up with TRBD1. Material: PBMCs, obtained from a glioma patient whose treatment included an IDH1 peptide vaccine. This receptor was identified in a woman younger than 35 with glioma. Some clones in this sample may be carry-over from other donors' samples. Here the CDR3 reads CASRDRARDNQPQHF. The CDR3 region has the DNA TGTGCCAGCAGGGACAGGGCGAGGGACAATCAGCCCCAGCATTTT.